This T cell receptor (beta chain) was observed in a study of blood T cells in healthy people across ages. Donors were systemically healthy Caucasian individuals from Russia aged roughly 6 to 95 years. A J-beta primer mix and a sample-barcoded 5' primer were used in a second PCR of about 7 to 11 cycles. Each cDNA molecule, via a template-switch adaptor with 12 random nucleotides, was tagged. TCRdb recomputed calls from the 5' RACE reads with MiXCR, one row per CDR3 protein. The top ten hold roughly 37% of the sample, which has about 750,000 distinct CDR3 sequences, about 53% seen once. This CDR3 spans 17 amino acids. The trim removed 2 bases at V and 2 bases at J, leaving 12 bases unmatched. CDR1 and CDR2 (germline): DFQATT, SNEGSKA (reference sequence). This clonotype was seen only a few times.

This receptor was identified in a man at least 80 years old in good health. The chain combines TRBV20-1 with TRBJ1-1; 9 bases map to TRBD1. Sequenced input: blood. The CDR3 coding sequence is TGCAGTGCTAGAAAAAGCTTTCCGGGACAGGGAAACACTGAAGCTTTCTTT. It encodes CSARKSFPGQGNTEAFF.